The 13 T cell receptor beta chains below all came from one sample that was sequenced in a study of spatial heterogeneity in lung cancer. In TCRdb, the 5' RACE reads were re-called with MiXCR into one record per CDR3 protein. The table has approximately 40,000 distinct CDR3 sequences, approximately 6.5% seen once. Stated time point: sample taken at primary tumor resection. Whole RNA was taken from tumor, nontumor lung or frozen PBMC; it was then sequenced unsorted. This specimen consisted of PBMCs, obtained at surgery. These receptors originate from a female donor with early-stage non-small cell lung cancer.

This clonotype was observed many times. This chain links TRBV5-1 with TRBJ2-7, with no clear D. The germline CDR1 and CDR2 sequences are SGHRS and YFSETQ. The CDR3 consists of 16 residues. V lost 0 bases, J lost 9 bases, and 22 bases lay in between. CDR3 protein: CASSLDPGPTGVGQYF. Here the CDR3 DNA reads TGCGCCAGCAGCTTGGACCCCGGGCCCACGGGTGTCGGGCAGTACTTC.

This clonotype was observed many times. J is TRBJ1-2 and V is TRBV19; D is unresolved. Trimming took off 0 bases at V and 2 bases at J, with 13 bases between the two ends. Germline V gene sequence: CDR1 LNHDA, CDR2 SQIVND (reference sequence). The CDR3 contains 16 residues. The CDR3 is CASSIELGTANYGYTF. The CDR3 bases are TGTGCCAGTAGTATAGAGTTGGGCACGGCGAACTATGGCTACACCTTC.

This clonotype was observed at least ten times. The chain carries TRBV5-1 and TRBJ1-6; possible D gene TRBD1, 5 bases. Germline assignment: CDR1 SGHRS and CDR2 YFSETQ. Trimming took 4 bases from V and 6 from J, leaving 11 bases between them. CDR3 size: 14 residues. The DNA for the CDR3 is TGCGCCAGCAGCACCGGGACGGTTAATTCACCCCTCCACTTT. It specifies CASSTGTVNSPLHF.

This clonotype was found a few times. The chain combines TRBV5-1 with TRBJ2-7; possible D gene TRBD2, 5 bases. V gave up 0 bases and J gave up 7 bases, with 14 bases separating them. This CDR3 region has 14 residues. In germline, CDR1 is SGHRS, CDR2 YFSETQ. Here the CDR3 reads CASSLDLAKNEQYF. Here the CDR3 DNA reads TGCGCCAGCAGCTTGGATCTAGCAAAGAATGAGCAGTACTTC.

This clonotype was picked up many times. The chain has TRBV3-1 and TRBJ2-7; TRBD1 might be the D (6 bases). V was trimmed by 3 bases and J by 0 bases, leaving 6 bases between them. This CDR3 is built from 13 residues. Per germline, CDR1 LGHDT and CDR2 YNNKEL (reference sequence). The CDR3 loop reads CASSQGASYEQYF. The DNA for the CDR3 is TGTGCCAGCAGCCAGGGGGCCTCCTACGAGCAGTACTTC.

In this sample, this clonotype turned up many times. The chain combines TRBV5-1 with TRBJ2-6; either TRBD1 or TRBD2 may fit D (6 bases each). V lost 0 bases and J lost 4, with 17 bases in between. The germline gives CDR1 SGHRS, CDR2 YFSETQ. The CDR3 contains 18 residues. The chain's CDR3 is CASSLAGQSGAGANVLTF. DNA of the CDR3: TGCGCCAGCAGCTTGGCGGGACAATCGGGGGCCGGGGCCAACGTCCTGACTTTC.

In this sample, this clonotype turned up many times. In DNA, the CDR3 is TGCGCCAGCAGCCGCCCTTACTCCGGGACGGGCGGAGGCTACACCTTC. Its protein is CASSRPYSGTGGGYTF. This rearrangement joins TRBV4-1 to TRBJ1-2, with D maybe TRBD1 (5 bases). The CDR3 has 16 amino acids. Germline V gives CDR1 MGHRA, CDR2 YSYEKL. V was cut by 4 bases and J by 8 bases, with 23 bases left in between.

This clonotype has more than one count but fewer than ten. Here the CDR3 reads CASSEQGVRGNTIYF. DNA of the CDR3: TGTGCCAGCAGTGAACAGGGGGTCCGAGGAAACACCATATATTTT. The chain joins TRBV2 to TRBJ1-3; TRBD1 matches at 7 bases. Per the germline V gene, CDR1 is SNHLY and CDR2 is FYNNEI. The CDR3 sequence is 15 residues long. J lost 4 bases, V lost 2 bases, and 5 bases had no gene match.

The V call is TRBV7-6, the J call TRBJ1-2; D is ambiguous. V shed 1 base and J shed 1 base, with 4 bases lying between them. The CDR3 length is 13 residues. The germline CDR1 and CDR2 sequences are SGHVS and FNYEAQ. This CDR3 is CASSLGFNYGYTF. Written as DNA, the CDR3 is TGTGCCAGCAGCTTAGGTTTTAACTATGGCTACACCTTC.

In this sample, this clonotype turned up a few times. Written as DNA, the CDR3 is TGCAGTGCTAGAGATAGACAGCGGGGGGGAGATACGCAGTATTTT. Translation: CSARDRQRGGDTQYF. This chain joins TRBV20-1 and TRBJ2-3; 10 bases are shared with TRBD2. Germline loops: CDR1 DFQATT, CDR2 SNEGSKA (reference sequence). CDR3 length: 15 amino acids. Trimming at V came to 0 bases and at J to 5 bases, leaving 5 bases not matched to a gene.

Ten or more counts support this clonotype. The genes are TRBV5-1 and TRBJ2-5; D is possibly TRBD1 (6 bases). CDR1 is SGHRS and CDR2 is YFSETQ in the germline V gene. The CDR3 length is 14 residues. V dropped 4 bases and J dropped 0 bases, with 10 bases sitting between them. For the CDR3, the DNA is TGCGCCAGCAGCAGAAACAGGGACCAAGAGACCCAGTACTTC. As protein: CASSRNRDQETQYF.

This clonotype came up many times. The chain couples TRBV28 to TRBJ2-5, with D uncertain. Germline V gene lookup returns CDR1 MDHEN and CDR2 SYDVKM. Trimming pared 5 bases from V and 5 bases from J, leaving 15 bases between. The length of the CDR3 is 14 residues. The CDR3, as DNA: TGTGCCAGCAGTCCCATCGTCAGACTCGAGACCCAGTACTTC. Translating it yields CASSPIVRLETQYF.

Ten or more counts support this clonotype. In DNA, the CDR3 is TGTGCCAGCACCCTCGGGGTCTACGAGCAGTACTTC. Protein: CASTLGVYEQYF. The chain uses TRBV7-9 and TRBJ2-7; tentatively, D is TRBD2 (5 bases). V lost 7 bases to trimming and J lost 3 bases, with 10 bases between them. From germline, CDR1 is SEHNR and CDR2 FQNEAQ (reference sequence). The CDR3 spans 12 residues. Using reference TRBV7-9 and TRBJ2-7 for the parts outside the CDR3, the full variable domain is DTGVSQNPRHKITKRGQNVTFRCDPISEHNRLYWYRQTLGQGPEFLTYFQNEAQLEKSRLLSDRFSAERPKGSFSTLEIQRTEQGDSAMYLCASTLGVYEQYFGPGTRLTVT.